The source of this TCR beta chain is a study of blood T cell repertoires in COVID-19. Study overall: From the United States, Italy and Spain came samples of acute and convalescent COVID-19. Sources were T cells, B-cell-depleted T cells, or PBMCs; the material itself was cDNA or gDNA.

Authors' data handling: Using reference gene primer amplification, nucleated cell counts were estimated. Sequencing used immunoSEQ multiplex PCR; TCRdb keeps in-frame clones, though not all of them. V, J and clone size derive from that table, while D and trimming were established from the DNA sequence. The sample yields 200,000 to 300,000 clones, around 90% seen once. Between the trimmed V and J ends, which lost 7 bases and 4 bases, there was a span of 13 bases. The CDR3 runs to 13 residues. Sequenced sample: peripheral blood. This clonotype was sampled from a human donor in a cohort sampled during active COVID-19. This sequence joins TRBV12-3 or TRBV12-4 and TRBJ1-2; possibly TRBD1 for D (5 bases). The CDR3 nucleotides are TGTGCCAGCACCCTGGGGCGGTCCTATGGCTACACCTTC. Protein: CASTLGRSYGYTF.